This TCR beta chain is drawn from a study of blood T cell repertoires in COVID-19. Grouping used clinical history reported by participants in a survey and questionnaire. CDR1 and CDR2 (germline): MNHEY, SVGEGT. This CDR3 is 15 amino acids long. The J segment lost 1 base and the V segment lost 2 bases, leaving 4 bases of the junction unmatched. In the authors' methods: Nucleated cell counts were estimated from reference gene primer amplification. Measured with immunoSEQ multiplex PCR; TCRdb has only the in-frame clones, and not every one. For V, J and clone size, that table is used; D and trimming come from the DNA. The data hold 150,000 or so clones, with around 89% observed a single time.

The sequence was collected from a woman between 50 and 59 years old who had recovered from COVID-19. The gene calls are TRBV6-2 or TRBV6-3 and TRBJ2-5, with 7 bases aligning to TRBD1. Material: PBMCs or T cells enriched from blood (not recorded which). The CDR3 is CASSYVGTVQETQYF. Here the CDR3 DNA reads TGTGCCAGCAGTTACGTGGGGACAGTCCAAGAGACCCAGTACTTC.